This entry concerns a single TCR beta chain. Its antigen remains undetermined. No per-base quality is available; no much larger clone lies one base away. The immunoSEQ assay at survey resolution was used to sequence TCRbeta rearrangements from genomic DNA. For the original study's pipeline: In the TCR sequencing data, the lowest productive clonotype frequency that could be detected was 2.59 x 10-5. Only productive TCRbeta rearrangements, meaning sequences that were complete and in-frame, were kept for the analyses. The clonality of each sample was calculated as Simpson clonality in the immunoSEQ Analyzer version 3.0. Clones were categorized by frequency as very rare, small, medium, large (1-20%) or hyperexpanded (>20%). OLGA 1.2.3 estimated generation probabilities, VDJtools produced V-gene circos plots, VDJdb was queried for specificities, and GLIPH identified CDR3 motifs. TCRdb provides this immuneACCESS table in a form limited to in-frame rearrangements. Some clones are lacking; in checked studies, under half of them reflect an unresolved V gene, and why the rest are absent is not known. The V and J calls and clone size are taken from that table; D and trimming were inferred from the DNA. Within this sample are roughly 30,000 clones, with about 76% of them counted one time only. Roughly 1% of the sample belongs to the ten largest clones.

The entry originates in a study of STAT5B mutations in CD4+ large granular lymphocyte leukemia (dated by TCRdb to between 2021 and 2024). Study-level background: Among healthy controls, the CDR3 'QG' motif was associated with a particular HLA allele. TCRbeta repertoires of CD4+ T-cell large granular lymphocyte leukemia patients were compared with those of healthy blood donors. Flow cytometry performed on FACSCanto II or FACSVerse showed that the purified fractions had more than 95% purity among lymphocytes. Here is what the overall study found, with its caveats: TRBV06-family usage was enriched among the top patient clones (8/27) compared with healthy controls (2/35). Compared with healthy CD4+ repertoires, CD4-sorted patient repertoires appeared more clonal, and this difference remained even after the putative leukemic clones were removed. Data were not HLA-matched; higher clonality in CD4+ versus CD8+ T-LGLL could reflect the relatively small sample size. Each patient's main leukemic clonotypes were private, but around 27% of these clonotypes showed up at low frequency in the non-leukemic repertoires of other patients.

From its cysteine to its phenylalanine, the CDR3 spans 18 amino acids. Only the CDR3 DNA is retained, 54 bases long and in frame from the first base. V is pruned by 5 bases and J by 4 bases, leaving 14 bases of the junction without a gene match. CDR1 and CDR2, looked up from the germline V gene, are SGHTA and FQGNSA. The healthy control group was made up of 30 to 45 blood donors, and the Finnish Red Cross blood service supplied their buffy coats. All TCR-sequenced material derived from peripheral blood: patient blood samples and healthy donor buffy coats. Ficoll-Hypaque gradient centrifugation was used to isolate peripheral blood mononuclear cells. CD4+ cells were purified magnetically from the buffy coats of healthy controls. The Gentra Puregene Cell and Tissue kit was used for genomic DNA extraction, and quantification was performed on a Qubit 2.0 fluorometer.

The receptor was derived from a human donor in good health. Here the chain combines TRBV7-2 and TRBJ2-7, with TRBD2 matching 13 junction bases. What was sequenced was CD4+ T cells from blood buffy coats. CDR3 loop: CASSARTSGRSGFYEQYF. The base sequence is TGTGCCAGCAGCGCGAGGACTAGCGGGAGATCGGGCTTTTACGAGCAGTACTTC.